This T cell receptor (beta chain) was recovered during a study of T-cell reconstitution after alpha-beta-depleted transplantation in children. This clonotype has only a few counts. Deletions cut 0 bases from V and 2 bases from J, with 22 bases between. The CDR3 has 19 amino acids. Germline-derived CDR1 and CDR2 are WSHSY and SAAADI. A TCRbeta library incorporating unique molecular identifiers was prepared. One entry per CDR3 protein results from TCRdb running MiXCR on the PCR reads. The sample contains around 600,000 distinct CDR3 sequences, roughly 15% of which appear only once. Sequencing was performed on PBMCs from the stem cell graft donor, taken from the stem cell graft. This sequence joins TRBV10-2 and TRBJ2-5; D assignment may be TRBD1 or TRBD2 (5 bases each). This receptor was identified in a human donor who donated a stem cell graft to a child with acute myeloid leukemia. As DNA, the CDR3 is TGCGCCAGCAGTGAGTCGAGGGGACGCAAAGGAGTGGGGCAAGAGACCCAGTACTTC. Protein product: CASSESRGRKGVGQETQYF.